The T cell receptor beta chain under discussion was sequenced for a study of OX40 agonist ivuxolimab in advanced cancers. Overall study context: Partial responses occurred in three patients (one hepatocellular carcinoma, two cutaneous melanoma).

Sampling times: baseline, cycle 4 day 1, cycle 7 day 1. TCRdb's copy holds only in-frame clones and misses some; the assay was immunoSEQ multiplex PCR. Seen here are 100,000 or so clones, around nine tenths observed once, and the top ten hold approximately 0.3%. Study results and caveats: Patients who responded partially at 0.1-3.0 mg/kg showed clonal expansion ranking among the lowest.

V shed 3 bases, J shed 4 bases, and the junction held 9 bases outside the gene matches. CDR1 and CDR2 from the germline V gene are SGHRS and YFSETQ. This CDR3 has 15 amino acids. Notes on this clone: As yet, its antigen is unknown.

This sequence was found in an adult with an advanced solid tumor such as melanoma, head and neck, liver or kidney cancer. The V and J genes are TRBV5-1 and TRBJ2-7, with 8 positions matching TRBD2. This specimen consisted of CD4+ or CD8+ T cells sorted from blood, obtained in a trial of the OX40 agonist ivuxolimab. CDR3 sequence: CASSYSSGPRYEQYF. CDR3 DNA sequence: TGCGCCAGCAGCTACTCTAGCGGGCCCCGGTACGAGCAGTACTTC.